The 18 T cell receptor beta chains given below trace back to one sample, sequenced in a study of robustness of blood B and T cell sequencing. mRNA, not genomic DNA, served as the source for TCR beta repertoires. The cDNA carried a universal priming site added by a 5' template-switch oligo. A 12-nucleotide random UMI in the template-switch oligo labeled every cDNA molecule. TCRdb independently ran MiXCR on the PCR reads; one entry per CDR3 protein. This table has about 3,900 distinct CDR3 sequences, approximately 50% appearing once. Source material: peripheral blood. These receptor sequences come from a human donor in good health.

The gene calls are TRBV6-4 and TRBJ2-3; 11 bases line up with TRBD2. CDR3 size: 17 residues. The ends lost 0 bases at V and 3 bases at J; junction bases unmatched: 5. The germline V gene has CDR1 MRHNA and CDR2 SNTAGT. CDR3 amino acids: CASSDSTTSGGTDTQYF. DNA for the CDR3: TGTGCCAGCAGTGACTCCACCACTAGCGGGGGAACAGATACGCAGTATTTT.

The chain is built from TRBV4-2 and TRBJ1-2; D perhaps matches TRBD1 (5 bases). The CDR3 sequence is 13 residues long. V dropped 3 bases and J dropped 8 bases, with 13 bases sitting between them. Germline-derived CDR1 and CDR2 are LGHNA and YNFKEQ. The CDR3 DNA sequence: TGTGCCAGCAGCCACCCGGAAGGGGAGGGCTACACCTTC. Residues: CASSHPEGEGYTF.

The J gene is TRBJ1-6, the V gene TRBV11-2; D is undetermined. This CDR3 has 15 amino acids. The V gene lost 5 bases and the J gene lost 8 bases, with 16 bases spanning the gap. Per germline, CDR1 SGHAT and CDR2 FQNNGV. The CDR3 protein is CASSGGLHSDSPLHF. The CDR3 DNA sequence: TGTGCCAGCAGCGGAGGACTGCACTCGGATTCACCCCTCCACTTT.

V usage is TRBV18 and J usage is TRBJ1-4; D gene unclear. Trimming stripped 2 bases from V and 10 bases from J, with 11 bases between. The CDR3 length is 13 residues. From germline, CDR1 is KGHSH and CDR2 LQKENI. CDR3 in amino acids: CASSPGRGGKLFF. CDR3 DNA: TGTGCCAGCTCACCAGGGCGGGGAGGAAAACTGTTTTTT.

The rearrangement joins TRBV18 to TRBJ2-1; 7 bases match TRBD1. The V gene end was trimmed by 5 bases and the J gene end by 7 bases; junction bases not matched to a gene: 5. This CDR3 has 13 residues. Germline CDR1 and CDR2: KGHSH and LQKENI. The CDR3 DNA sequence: TGTGCCAGCTCAACCGGGACAGATAATGAGCAGTTCTTC. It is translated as CASSTGTDNEQFF.

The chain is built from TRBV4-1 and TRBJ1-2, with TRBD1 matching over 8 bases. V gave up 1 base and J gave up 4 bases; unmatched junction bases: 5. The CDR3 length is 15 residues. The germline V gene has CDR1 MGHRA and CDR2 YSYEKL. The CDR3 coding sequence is TGCGCCAGCAGCCAAGTGGGACAGGCCAGCTATGGCTACACCTTC. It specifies CASSQVGQASYGYTF.

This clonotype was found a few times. The CDR3 sequence is CASAADRGSWYYGYTF. The DNA for the CDR3 is TGTGCCAGCGCCGCGGACAGGGGGTCGTGGTACTATGGCTACACCTTC. The chain couples TRBV27 to TRBJ1-2; 10 bases are shared with TRBD1. Germline loops: CDR1 MNHEY, CDR2 SMNVEV (reference sequence). Germline trimming cut 8 bases from V and 3 bases from J; bases unmatched to any gene: 12. This CDR3 is 16 amino acids long.

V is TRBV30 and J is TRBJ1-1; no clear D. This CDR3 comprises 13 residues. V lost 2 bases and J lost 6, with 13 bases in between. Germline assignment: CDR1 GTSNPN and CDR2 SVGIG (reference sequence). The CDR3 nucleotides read TGTGCCTGGAGTAGACTAGTATTGCCTGAAGCTTTCTTT. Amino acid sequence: CAWSRLVLPEAFF.

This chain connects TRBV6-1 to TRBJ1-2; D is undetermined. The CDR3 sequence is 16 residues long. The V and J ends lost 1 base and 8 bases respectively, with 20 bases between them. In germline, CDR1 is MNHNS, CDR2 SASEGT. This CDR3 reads CASSEDAWEGRMGYTF. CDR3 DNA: TGTGCCAGCAGTGAAGACGCGTGGGAAGGGCGCATGGGCTACACCTTC.

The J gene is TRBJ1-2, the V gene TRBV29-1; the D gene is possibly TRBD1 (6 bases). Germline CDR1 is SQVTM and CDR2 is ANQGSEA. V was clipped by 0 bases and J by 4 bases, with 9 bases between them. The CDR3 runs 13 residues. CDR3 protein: CSVEDGGFYGYTF. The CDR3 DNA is TGCAGCGTTGAAGATGGGGGCTTCTATGGCTACACCTTC.

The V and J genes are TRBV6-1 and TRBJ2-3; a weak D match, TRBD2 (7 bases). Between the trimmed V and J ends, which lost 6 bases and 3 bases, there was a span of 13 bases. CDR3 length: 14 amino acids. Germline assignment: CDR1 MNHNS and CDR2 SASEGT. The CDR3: CASSLRGGTDTQYF. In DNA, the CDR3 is TGTGCCAGCAGCCTGAGGGGGGGGACAGATACGCAGTATTTT.

The CDR3 is CASSPGGFSDTQYF. In nucleotides, the CDR3 is TGTGCCAGCAGCCCTGGCGGGTTTTCAGATACGCAGTATTTT. This sequence joins TRBV3-1 and TRBJ2-3; possibly TRBD2 for D (5 bases). Germline values: CDR1 LGHDT, CDR2 YNNKEL (reference sequence). There are 14 residues in the CDR3. V lost 4 bases to trimming and J lost 4 bases, with 12 bases between them.

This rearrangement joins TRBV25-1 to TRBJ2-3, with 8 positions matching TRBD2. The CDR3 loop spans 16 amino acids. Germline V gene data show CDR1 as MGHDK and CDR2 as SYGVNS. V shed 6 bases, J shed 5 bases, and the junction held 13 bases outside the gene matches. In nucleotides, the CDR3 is TGTGCCAGCAGCGAAAACCGAGCGGGGGAGGGAGATACGCAGTATTTT. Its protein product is CASSENRAGEGDTQYF.

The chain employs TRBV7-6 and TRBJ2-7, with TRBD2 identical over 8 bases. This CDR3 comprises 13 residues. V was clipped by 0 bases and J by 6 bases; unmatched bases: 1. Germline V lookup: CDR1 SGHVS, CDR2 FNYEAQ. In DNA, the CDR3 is TGTGCCAGCAGCTTAGCGGCGGGGGGCGAGCAGTACTTC. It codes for CASSLAAGGEQYF.

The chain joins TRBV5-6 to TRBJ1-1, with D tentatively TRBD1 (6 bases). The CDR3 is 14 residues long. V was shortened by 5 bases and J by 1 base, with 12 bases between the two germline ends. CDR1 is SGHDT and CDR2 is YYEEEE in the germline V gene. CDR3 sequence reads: CASSDTGRNTEAFF. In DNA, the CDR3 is TGTGCCAGCAGTGATACAGGGCGGAACACTGAAGCTTTCTTT.

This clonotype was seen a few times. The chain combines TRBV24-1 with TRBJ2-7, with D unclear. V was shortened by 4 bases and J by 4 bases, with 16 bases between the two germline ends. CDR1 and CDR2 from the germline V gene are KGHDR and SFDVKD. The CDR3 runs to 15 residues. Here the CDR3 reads CATSEEFSNPYEQYF. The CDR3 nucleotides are TGTGCCACCAGTGAGGAGTTCTCGAATCCTTACGAGCAGTACTTC.

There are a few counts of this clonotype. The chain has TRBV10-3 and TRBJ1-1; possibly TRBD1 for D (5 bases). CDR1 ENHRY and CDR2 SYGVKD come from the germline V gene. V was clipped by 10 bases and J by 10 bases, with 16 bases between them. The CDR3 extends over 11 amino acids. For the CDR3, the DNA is TGTGCCACTCGCGGGACGTCGGCAGCTTTCTTT. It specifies CATRGTSAAFF.

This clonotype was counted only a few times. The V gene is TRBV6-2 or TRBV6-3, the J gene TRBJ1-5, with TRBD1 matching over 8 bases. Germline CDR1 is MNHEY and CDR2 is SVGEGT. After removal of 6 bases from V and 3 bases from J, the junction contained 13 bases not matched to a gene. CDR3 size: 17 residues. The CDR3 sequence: CASSRGQGLGYNQPQHF. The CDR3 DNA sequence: TGTGCCAGCAGCCGCGGACAGGGACTTGGGTACAATCAGCCCCAGCATTTT.